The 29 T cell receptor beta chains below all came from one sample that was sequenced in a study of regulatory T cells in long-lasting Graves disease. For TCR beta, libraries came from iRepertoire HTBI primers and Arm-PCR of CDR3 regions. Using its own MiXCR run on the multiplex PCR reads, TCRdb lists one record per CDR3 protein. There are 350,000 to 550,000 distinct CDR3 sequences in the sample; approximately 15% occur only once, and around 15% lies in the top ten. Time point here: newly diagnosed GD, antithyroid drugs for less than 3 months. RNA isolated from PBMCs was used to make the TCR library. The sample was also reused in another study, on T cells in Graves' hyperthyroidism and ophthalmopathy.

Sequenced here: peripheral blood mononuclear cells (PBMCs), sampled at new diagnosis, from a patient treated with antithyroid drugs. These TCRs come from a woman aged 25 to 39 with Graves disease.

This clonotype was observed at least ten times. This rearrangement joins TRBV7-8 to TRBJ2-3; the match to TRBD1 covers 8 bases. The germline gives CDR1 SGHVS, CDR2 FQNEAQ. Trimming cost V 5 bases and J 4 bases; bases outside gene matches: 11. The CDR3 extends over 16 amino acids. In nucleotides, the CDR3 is TGTGCCAGCAGCGAAGGGGACAGGAATAAGGCAGATACGCAGTATTTT. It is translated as CASSEGDRNKADTQYF.

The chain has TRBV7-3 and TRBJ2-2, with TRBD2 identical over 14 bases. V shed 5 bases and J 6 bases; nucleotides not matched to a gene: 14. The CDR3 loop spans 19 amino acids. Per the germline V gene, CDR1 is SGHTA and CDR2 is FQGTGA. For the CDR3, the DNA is TGTGCCAGCAGCCCGCTAGGACTAGCGGGAGGCCCCCTACCCGGGGAGCTGTTTTTT. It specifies CASSPLGLAGGPLPGELFF.

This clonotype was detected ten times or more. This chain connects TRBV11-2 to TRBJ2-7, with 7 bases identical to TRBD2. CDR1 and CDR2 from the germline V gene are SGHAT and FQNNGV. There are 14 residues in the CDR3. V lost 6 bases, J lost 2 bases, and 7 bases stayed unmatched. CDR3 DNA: TGTGCCAGCAGTGGGGGGGAGTTCCCCTACGAGCAGTACTTC. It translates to CASSGGEFPYEQYF.

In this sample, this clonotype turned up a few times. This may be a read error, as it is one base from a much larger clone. The CDR3 DNA follows: TGTGCCAGCAGTGAGCCAGCGGGAGGGCTGTCCAATGAGCAGTTCTTC. Amino acids: CASSEPAGGLSNEQFF. The chain uses TRBV25-1 and TRBJ2-1, with TRBD2 matching over 10 bases. This CDR3 is built from 16 residues. Germline V gene sequence: CDR1 MGHDK, CDR2 SYGVNS. V shed 3 bases, J shed 6 bases, and the junction held 8 bases outside the gene matches.

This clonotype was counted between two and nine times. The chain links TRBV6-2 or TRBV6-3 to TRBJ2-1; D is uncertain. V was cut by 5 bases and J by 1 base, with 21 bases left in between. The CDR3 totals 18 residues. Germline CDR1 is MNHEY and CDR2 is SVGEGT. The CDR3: CASSQINEDRLSYNEQFF. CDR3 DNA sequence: TGTGCCAGCAGTCAAATAAACGAGGACCGTCTATCCTACAATGAGCAGTTCTTC.

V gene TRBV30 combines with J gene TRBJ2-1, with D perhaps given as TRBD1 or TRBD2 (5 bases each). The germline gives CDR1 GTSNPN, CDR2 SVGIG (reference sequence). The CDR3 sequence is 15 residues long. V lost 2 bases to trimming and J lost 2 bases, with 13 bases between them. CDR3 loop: CAWSLEGTTYNEQFF. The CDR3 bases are TGTGCCTGGAGTCTAGAGGGGACCACCTACAATGAGCAGTTCTTC.

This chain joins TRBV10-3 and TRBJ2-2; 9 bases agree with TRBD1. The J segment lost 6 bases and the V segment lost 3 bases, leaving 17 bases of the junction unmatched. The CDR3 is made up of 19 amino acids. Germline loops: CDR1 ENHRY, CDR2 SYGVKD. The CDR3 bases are TGTGCCATCAGTGATTCCGGGACAGGGATTGCTGTCGCGGCCGGGGAGCTGTTTTTT. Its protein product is CAISDSGTGIAVAAGELFF.

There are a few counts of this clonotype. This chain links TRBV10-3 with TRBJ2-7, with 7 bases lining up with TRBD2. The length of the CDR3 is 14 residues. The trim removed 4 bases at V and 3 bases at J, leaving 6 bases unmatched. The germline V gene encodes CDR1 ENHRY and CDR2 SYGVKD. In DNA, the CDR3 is TGTGCCATCAGTGTAGGGCGGGGGAACTACGAGCAGTACTTC. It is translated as CAISVGRGNYEQYF.

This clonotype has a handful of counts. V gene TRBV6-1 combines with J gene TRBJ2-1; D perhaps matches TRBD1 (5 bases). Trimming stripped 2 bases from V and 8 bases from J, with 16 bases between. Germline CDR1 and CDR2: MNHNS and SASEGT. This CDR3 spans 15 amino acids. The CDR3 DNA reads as TGTGCCAGCAGTGAACCAGGGTCAACTGGCGATGAGCAGTTCTTC. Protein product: CASSEPGSTGDEQFF.

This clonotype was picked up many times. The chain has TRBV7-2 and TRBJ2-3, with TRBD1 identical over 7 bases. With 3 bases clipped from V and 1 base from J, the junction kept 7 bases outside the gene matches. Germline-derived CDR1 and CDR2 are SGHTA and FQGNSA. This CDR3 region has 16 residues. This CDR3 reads CASSFPGGQGTDTQYF. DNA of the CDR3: TGTGCCAGCAGCTTCCCCGGAGGACAGGGCACAGATACGCAGTATTTT.

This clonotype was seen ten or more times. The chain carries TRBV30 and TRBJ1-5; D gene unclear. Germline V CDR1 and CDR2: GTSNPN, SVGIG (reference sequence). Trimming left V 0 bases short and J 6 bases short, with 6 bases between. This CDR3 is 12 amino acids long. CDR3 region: CAWSVPFQPQHF. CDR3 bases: TGTGCCTGGAGTGTACCTTTTCAGCCCCAGCATTTT. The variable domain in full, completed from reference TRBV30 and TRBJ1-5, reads SQTIHQWPATLVQPVGSPLSLECTVEGTSNPNLYWYRQAAGRGLQLLFYSVGIGQISSEVPQNLSASRPQDRQFILSSKKLLLSDSGFYLCAWSVPFQPQHFGDGTRLSIL.

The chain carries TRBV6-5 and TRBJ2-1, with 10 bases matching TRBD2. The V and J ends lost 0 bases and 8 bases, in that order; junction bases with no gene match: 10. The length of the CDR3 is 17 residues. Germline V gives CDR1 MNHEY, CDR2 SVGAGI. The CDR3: CASSYSLAGAIRDEQFF. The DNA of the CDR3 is TGTGCCAGCAGTTACTCCCTAGCGGGAGCTATTAGGGATGAGCAGTTCTTC.

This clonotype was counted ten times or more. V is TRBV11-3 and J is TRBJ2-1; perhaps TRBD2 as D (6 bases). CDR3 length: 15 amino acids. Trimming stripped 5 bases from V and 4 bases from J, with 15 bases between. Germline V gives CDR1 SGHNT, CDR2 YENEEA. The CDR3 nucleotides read TGTGCCAGCAGCCACGGGAGCTCGGAATACAATGAGCAGTTCTTC. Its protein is CASSHGSSEYNEQFF.

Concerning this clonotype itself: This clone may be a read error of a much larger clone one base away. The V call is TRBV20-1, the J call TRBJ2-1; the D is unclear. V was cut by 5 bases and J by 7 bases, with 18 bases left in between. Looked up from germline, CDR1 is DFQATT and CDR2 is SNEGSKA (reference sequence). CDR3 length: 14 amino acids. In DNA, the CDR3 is TGCAGTGCTCGTAACGAGAGGCGAGCGAATGAGCAGTTCTTC. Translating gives CSARNERRANEQFF.

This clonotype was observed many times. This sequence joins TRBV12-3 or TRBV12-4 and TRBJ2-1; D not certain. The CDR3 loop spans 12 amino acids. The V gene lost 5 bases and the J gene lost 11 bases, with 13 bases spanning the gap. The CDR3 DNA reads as TGTGCCAGCAGTCACCGTCGCGACCAGCAGTTCTTC. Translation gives CASSHRRDQQFF.

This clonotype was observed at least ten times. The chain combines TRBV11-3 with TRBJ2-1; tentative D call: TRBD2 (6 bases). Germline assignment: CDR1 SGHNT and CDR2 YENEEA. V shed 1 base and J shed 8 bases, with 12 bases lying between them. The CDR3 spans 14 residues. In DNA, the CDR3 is TGTGCCAGCAGCTTAGCGGGAGCCTCGGATGAGCAGTTCTTC. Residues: CASSLAGASDEQFF.

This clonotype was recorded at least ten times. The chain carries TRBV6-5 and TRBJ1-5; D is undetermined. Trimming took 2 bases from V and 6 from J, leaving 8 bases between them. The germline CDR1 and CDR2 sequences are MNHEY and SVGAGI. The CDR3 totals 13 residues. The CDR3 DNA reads TGTGCCAGCAGTTACGGGAGTTCTCAGCCCCAGCATTTT. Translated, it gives CASSYGSSQPQHF.

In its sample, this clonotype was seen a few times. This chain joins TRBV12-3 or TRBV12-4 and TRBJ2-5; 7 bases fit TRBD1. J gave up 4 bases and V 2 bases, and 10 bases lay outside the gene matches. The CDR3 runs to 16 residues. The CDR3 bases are TGTGCCAGCAGTTTAAGGTACAGGGGAAGAAGAGAGACCCAGTACTTC. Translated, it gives CASSLRYRGRRETQYF.

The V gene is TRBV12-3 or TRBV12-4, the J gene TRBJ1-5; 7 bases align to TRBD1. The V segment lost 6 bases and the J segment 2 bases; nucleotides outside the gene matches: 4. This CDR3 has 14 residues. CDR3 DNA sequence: TGTGCCAGCAGACGAGGACAGGGCAATCAGCCCCAGCATTTT. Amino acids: CASRRGQGNQPQHF.

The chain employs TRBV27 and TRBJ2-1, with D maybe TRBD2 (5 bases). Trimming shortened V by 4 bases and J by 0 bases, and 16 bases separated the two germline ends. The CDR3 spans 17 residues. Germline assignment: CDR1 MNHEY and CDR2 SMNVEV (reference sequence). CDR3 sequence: CASSSTGIISSYNEQFF. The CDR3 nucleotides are TGTGCCAGCAGTTCGACCGGGATCATCAGCTCCTACAATGAGCAGTTCTTC.

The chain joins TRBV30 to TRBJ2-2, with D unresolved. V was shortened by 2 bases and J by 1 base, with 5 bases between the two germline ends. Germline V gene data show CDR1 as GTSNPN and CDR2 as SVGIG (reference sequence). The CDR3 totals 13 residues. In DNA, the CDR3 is TGTGCCTGGAGTTCGGGGAACACCGGGGAGCTGTTTTTT. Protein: CAWSSGNTGELFF.

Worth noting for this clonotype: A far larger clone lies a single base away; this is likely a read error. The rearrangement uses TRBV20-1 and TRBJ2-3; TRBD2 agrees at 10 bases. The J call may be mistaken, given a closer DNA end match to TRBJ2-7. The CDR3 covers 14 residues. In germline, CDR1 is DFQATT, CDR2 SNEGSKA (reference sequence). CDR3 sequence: CSARDGTSDNEQYF. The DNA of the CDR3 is TGCAGTGCTAGAGATGGGACTAGCGACAATGAGCAGTACTTC.

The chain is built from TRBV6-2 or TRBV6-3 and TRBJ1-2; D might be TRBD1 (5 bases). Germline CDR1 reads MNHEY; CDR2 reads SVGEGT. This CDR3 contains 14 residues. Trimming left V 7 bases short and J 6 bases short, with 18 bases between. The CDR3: CASNPSGGKDGYTF. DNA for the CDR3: TGTGCCAGCAACCCCTCCGGGGGGAAGGATGGCTACACCTTC.

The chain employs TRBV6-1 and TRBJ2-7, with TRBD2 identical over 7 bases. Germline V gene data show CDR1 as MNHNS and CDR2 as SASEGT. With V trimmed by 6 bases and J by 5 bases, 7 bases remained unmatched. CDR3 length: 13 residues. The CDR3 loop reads CASSRPLANEQYF. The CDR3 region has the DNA TGTGCCAGCAGCCGACCACTAGCGAACGAGCAGTACTTC.

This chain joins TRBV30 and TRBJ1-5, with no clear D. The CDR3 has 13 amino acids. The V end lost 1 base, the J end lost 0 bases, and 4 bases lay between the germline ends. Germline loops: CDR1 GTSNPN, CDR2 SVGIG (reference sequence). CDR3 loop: CAWSGDSNQPQHF. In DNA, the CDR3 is TGTGCCTGGAGTGGGGATAGCAATCAGCCCCAGCATTTT. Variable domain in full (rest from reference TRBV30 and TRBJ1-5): SQTIHQWPATLVQPVGSPLSLECTVEGTSNPNLYWYRQAAGRGLQLLFYSVGIGQISSEVPQNLSASRPQDRQFILSSKKLLLSDSGFYLCAWSGDSNQPQHFGDGTRLSIL.

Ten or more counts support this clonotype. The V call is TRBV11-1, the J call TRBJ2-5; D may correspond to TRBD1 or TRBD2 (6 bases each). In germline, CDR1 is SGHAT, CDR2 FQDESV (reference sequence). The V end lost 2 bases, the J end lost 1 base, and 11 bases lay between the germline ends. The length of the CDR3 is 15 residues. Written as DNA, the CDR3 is TGTGCCAGCAGCTTAAGGAGGGACACCCAAGAGACCCAGTACTTC. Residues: CASSLRRDTQETQYF. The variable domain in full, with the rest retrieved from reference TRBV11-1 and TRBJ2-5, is EAEVAQSPRYKITEKSQAVAFWCDPISGHATLYWYRQILGQGPELLVQFQDESVVDDSQLPKDRFSAERLKGVDSTLKIQPAELGDSAMYLCASSLRRDTQETQYFGPGTRLLVL.

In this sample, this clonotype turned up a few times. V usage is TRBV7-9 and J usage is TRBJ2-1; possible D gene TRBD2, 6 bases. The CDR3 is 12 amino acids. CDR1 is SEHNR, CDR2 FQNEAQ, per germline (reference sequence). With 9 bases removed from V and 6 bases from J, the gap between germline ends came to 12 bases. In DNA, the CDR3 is TGTGCCAGGGGGGGACTCCTCAATGAGCAGTTCTTC. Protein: CARGGLLNEQFF.

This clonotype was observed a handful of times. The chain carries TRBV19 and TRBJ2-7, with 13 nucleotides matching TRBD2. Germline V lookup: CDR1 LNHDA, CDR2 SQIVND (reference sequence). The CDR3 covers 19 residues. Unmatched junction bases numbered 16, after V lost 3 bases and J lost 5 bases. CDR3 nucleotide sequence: TGTGCCAGTAGTATGGGAGACAGGTGGACTAGCGGGAGTATCCACGAGCAGTACTTC. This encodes CASSMGDRWTSGSIHEQYF.

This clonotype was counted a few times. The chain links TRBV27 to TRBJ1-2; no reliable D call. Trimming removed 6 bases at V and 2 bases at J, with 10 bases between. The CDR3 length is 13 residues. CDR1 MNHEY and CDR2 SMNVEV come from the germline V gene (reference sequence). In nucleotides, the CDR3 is TGTGCCAGCAGCTCTGACTTAAACTATGGCTACACCTTC. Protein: CASSSDLNYGYTF.